The 18 T cell receptor beta chains in this list originate from one sample, sequenced in a study of T cell repertoires in cytomegalovirus infection. MiXCR was run by TCRdb on the reads, yielding one entry per CDR3 protein. The table has about 68,000 distinct CDR3 sequences, 20% to 25% seen once. These receptors have no known antigen. Sequenced sample: PBMCs, sequenced either directly or after in vitro stimulation (not recorded which). Receptor source: a human donor in good health (CMV status not recorded). Some clones in this sample may be carry-over from other donors' samples.

The genes are TRBV24-1 and TRBJ2-3; TRBD2 matches at 11 bases. This CDR3 has 13 residues. V was clipped by 5 bases and J by 10 bases; unmatched bases: 4. The germline V gene encodes CDR1 KGHDR and CDR2 SFDVKD. The CDR3 here is CATSVPGLAAQYF. The CDR3 DNA reads as TGTGCCACCAGTGTCCCGGGACTAGCGGCGCAGTATTTT.

The V call is TRBV6-5, the J call TRBJ1-1; D unclear. The germline V gene encodes CDR1 MNHEY and CDR2 SVGAGI. Trimming pared 2 bases from V and 4 bases from J, leaving 14 bases between. This CDR3 spans 15 amino acids. In nucleotides, the CDR3 is TGTGCCAGCAGTTACGCGCCGGGGTCTGGCACTGAAGCTTTCTTT. Translation: CASSYAPGSGTEAFF.

This clonotype was seen many times. V and J are TRBV7-2 and TRBJ1-2, with no clear D. The CDR3 consists of 15 residues. Germline assignment: CDR1 SGHTA and CDR2 FQGNSA. Trimming removed 5 bases from V and 0 bases from J, with 13 bases in between. CDR3 sequence (DNA): TGTGCCAGCAGCCTGGACTTAGGGACTAACTATGGCTACACCTTC. Amino acids: CASSLDLGTNYGYTF.

The table lists this clonotype with a few counts. The chain links TRBV20-1 to TRBJ1-5; D unclear. In germline, CDR1 is DFQATT, CDR2 SNEGSKA (reference sequence). The CDR3 totals 13 residues. V lost 6 bases and J lost 6, with 15 bases in between. The chain's CDR3 is CSATDTSSQPQHF. DNA for the CDR3: TGCAGTGCCACAGACACCTCTAGTCAGCCCCAGCATTTT.

V gene TRBV20-1 combines with J gene TRBJ2-6; perhaps TRBD2 as D (5 bases). Germline assignment: CDR1 DFQATT and CDR2 SNEGSKA (reference sequence). Trimming took off 5 bases at V and 0 bases at J, with 11 bases between the two ends. The CDR3 is 15 residues long. CDR3: CSAAPAGSGANVLTF. CDR3 bases: TGCAGTGCTGCGCCGGCGGGCTCTGGGGCCAACGTCCTGACTTTC.

The CDR3 DNA is TGCAGCGTCCTTCGATTGAACACTGAAGCTTTCTTT. This translates into CSVLRLNTEAFF. J is TRBJ1-1 and V is TRBV29-1; D unresolved. Per germline, CDR1 SQVTM and CDR2 ANQGSEA. With 6 bases removed from V and 0 bases from J, the gap between germline ends came to 8 bases. CDR3 length: 12 residues.

This clonotype was seen only a few times. V gene TRBV6-5 combines with J gene TRBJ2-1, with D perhaps given as TRBD1 or TRBD2 (5 bases each). The CDR3 runs to 16 residues. Trimming stripped 2 bases from V and 1 base from J, with 12 bases between. From germline, CDR1 is MNHEY and CDR2 SVGAGI. The CDR3 nucleotides are TGTGCCAGCAGTTACGGGTTCGGGGCTTCCTACAATGAGCAGTTCTTC. Translated, it gives CASSYGFGASYNEQFF.

This clonotype was counted only a few times. The chain carries TRBV7-2 and TRBJ2-7; TRBD1 matches at 9 bases. The CDR3 runs 14 residues. Unmatched junction bases numbered 8, after V lost 5 bases and J lost 6 bases. Germline V gene lookup returns CDR1 SGHTA and CDR2 FQGNSA. The DNA of the CDR3 is TGTGCCAGCAGCCCTGACAGGGGGGCGGTCGAGCAGTACTTC. It codes for CASSPDRGAVEQYF.

The chain joins TRBV12-3 or TRBV12-4 to TRBJ2-7, with D possibly matching TRBD1 (5 bases). V lost 10 bases and J 2 bases, leaving 6 bases between the germline ends. The CDR3 totals 10 residues. The CDR3 sequence: CAMTAYEQYV. The CDR3 DNA follows: TGTGCCATGACAGCCTACGAGCAGTACGTC.

The chain has TRBV20-1 and TRBJ2-5; 10 bases agree with TRBD2. V lost 4 bases, J lost 6 bases, and 8 bases stayed unmatched. Germline V lookup: CDR1 DFQATT, CDR2 SNEGSKA (reference sequence). The CDR3 consists of 14 residues. CDR3 in DNA: TGCAGTGCTAACCTAGCGGGAGCCGGGAAGACCCAGTACTTC. This codes for CSANLAGAGKTQYF.

This clonotype was counted many times. The genes are TRBV4-1 and TRBJ1-2, with 9 bases that match TRBD1. Germline V gene data show CDR1 as MGHRA and CDR2 as YSYEKL. J lost 8 bases, V lost 3 bases, and 4 bases had no gene match. This CDR3 has 13 amino acids. CDR3 in DNA: TGCGCCAGCAGCCACGCGACAGGGGGAGGCTACACCTTC. Its translation: CASSHATGGGYTF.

There are a few counts of this clonotype. The chain links TRBV7-8 to TRBJ1-1; maybe TRBD1 (5 bases). The germline V gene encodes CDR1 SGHVS and CDR2 FQNEAQ. V dropped 2 bases and J dropped 1 base, with 8 bases sitting between them. This CDR3 region has 14 residues. CDR3 sequence: CASSLTTGNTEAFF. For the CDR3, the DNA is TGTGCCAGCAGCTTAACTACAGGGAACACTGAAGCTTTCTTT. The full variable domain, in which reference TRBV7-8 and TRBJ1-1 provide the parts outside the CDR3, is GAGVSQSPRYKVAKRGQDVALRCDPISGHVSLFWYQQALGQGPEFLTYFQNEAQLDKSGLPSDRFFAERPEGSVSTLKIQRTQQEDSAVYLCASSLTTGNTEAFFGQGTRLTVV.

The chain has TRBV11-2 and TRBJ2-7, with D unclear. The ends were cut back, 8 bases at V and 1 base at J, with 12 bases in the middle. In germline, CDR1 is SGHAT, CDR2 FQNNGV. The CDR3 is 13 residues long. In DNA, the CDR3 is TGTGCCAGCGCCTTTGCCGATTCCTACGAGCAGTACGTC. Translated, it gives CASAFADSYEQYV.

V usage is TRBV12-3 or TRBV12-4 and J usage is TRBJ2-2, with D uncertain. The germline V and J ends were trimmed by 6 bases and 2 bases, with 7 bases remaining between them. This CDR3 contains 13 residues. CDR3 bases: TGTGCCAGCAGCCTATATAACACCGGGGAGCTGTTTTTT. This encodes CASSLYNTGELFF.

This clonotype was seen ten or more times. The V and J genes are TRBV11-2 and TRBJ2-5, with TRBD2 matching 9 bases. CDR1 and CDR2 (germline): SGHAT, FQNNGV. The CDR3 is made up of 17 amino acids. Trimming at V came to 1 base and at J to 2 bases, leaving 8 bases not matched to a gene. Written as DNA, the CDR3 is TGTGCCAGCAGCTTAGGTTATAGCGGGAGTGGTCAAGAGACCCAGTACTTC. Amino acid sequence: CASSLGYSGSGQETQYF.

This clonotype was observed many times. This sequence joins TRBV7-2 and TRBJ1-2, with TRBD1 identical over 8 bases. CDR1 SGHTA and CDR2 FQGNSA come from the germline V gene. This CDR3 contains 15 residues. Losses at the gene ends were 6 bases for V and 14 bases for J; bases not matched to a gene: 20. The CDR3: CASSRALGQDLAVTF. In DNA form, the CDR3 reads TGTGCCAGCAGTAGGGCGTTGGGACAGGATCTAGCAGTAACCTTC. The full variable domain, its missing parts supplied by reference TRBV7-2 and TRBJ1-2, is GAGVSQSPSNKVTEKGKDVELRCDPISGHTALYWYRQSLGQGLEFLIYFQGNSAPDKSGLPSDRFSAERTGGSVSTLTIQRTQQEDSAVYLCASSRALGQDLAVTFGSGTRLTVV.

This clonotype has just a few counts. The V and J genes are TRBV7-9 and TRBJ1-3; the D gene is possibly TRBD1 (5 bases). Per the germline V gene, CDR1 is SEHNR and CDR2 is FQNEAQ (reference sequence). With 7 bases removed from V and 4 bases from J, the gap between germline ends came to 11 bases. The CDR3 is 13 residues long. The CDR3 bases are TGTGCCAGCAAGGGGCCAGGGGGAAACACCATATATTTT. Translating it yields CASKGPGGNTIYF.

In this sample, this clonotype turned up many times. The rearrangement joins TRBV7-8 to TRBJ2-1; the match to TRBD2 covers 11 bases. V lost 3 bases, J lost 7 bases, and 11 bases stayed unmatched. CDR1 and CDR2 (germline): SGHVS, FQNEAQ. This CDR3 region has 17 residues. CDR3 sequence (DNA): TGTGCCAGCAGCTTGGGGCTAGCGGGAGGATCCAGGAATGAGCAGTTCTTC. This encodes CASSLGLAGGSRNEQFF.